Sequencing of this T cell receptor beta chain was carried out in a study of TIL therapy for anti-PD-1-resistant metastatic lung cancer. About the research overall: Tumors carried a median about 1.5 non-synonymous mutations per megabase.

The sample's time point: pre-treatment sample, taken before nivolumab and TIL therapy. Pleural nodules or supraclavicular lymph nodes made up most of the excised metastases sampled. In germline, CDR1 is MDHEN, CDR2 SYDVKM. Trimming removed 3 bases from V and 5 bases from J; junction bases left unmatched: 6. There are 16 residues in the CDR3. This was the immunoSEQ v3 assay. Survey-level samples got about 2 million read pairs; deep-level samples got about 5-6.5 million. Here immunoSEQ multiplex PCR was the method, and the copy in TCRdb shows in-frame clones only, minus some. The sample lists 95,000 or so clones, 50% to 70% occurring once. On this clone itself: Its antigen is undetermined.

Study findings and constraints: This highly selected cohort may not generalize to typical lung cancer patients.

This sequence was found in a person between 25 and 80 years old with non-small cell lung cancer. The rearrangement uses TRBV28 and TRBJ1-5, with 11 bases aligning to TRBD1. This specimen was tumor tissue, taken at baseline. CDR3 region: CASSFGTGGLDQPQHF. The CDR3 nucleotides read TGTGCCAGCAGTTTCGGGACAGGGGGGCTCGATCAGCCCCAGCATTTT.